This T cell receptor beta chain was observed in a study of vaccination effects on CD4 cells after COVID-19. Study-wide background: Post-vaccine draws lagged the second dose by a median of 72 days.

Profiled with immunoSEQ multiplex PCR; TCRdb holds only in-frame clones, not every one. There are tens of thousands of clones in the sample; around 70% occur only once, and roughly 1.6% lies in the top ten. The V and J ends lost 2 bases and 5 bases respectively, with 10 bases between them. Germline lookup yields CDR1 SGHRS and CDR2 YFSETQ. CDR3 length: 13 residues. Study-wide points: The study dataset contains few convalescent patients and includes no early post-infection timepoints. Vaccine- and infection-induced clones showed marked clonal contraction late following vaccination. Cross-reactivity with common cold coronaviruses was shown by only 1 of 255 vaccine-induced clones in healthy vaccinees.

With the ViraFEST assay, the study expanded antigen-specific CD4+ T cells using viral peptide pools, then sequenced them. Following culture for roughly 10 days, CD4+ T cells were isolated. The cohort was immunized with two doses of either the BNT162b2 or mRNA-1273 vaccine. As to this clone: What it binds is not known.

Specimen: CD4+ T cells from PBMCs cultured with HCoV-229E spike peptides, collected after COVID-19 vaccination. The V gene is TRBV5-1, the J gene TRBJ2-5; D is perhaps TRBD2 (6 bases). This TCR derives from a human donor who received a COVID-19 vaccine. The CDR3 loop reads CASSFPGGETQYF. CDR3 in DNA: TGCGCCAGCAGCTTTCCAGGAGGGGAGACCCAGTACTTC.